The rows below give T cell receptor beta chains drawn from one sample of a study of blood T cell repertoires in COVID-19. Assay: immunoSEQ multiplex PCR; the TCRdb copy retains only in-frame clones and omits some. The table shows hundreds of thousands of clones, with around 89% occurring only once. Sequenced material: PBMCs or T cells enriched from blood (not recorded which). These receptors all stem from a man younger than 35 who had recovered from COVID-19. Each CDR3 is given with its conserved first and last residue. The order of the fields is clone size, V gene, CDR3 length, J gene, D gene, CDR3 DNA, CDR3 protein. A D gene is named only where the DNA matches it firmly. Some rows have no size entry. The others give once, few or many, or a class for an expanded clone.

.	TRBV30	15	TRBJ1-6	TRBD1	TGTGCCTGGAGTCCCGAACAGGGGGTACGGTCACCCCTCCACTTT	CAWSPEQGVRSPLHF
.	TRBV5-1	17	TRBJ1-3	.	TGCGCCAGCAGCTTCTTGGGGGCCGACAGCTCTGGAAACACCATATATTTT	CASSFLGADSSGNTIYF
.	TRBV28	14	TRBJ2-7	.	TGTGCCAGCAGTTTTGTAGGGGATCCCTACGAGCAGTACTTC	CASSFVGDPYEQYF
.	TRBV6-5	16	TRBJ2-7	.	TGTGCCAGCAGTTCAATGAAGGGGACAAGGTCCTACGAGCAGTACTTC	CASSSMKGTRSYEQYF
.	TRBV14	14	TRBJ1-2	.	TGTGCCAGCAGCCAAGATGAGACAGGCTATGGCTACACCTTC	CASSQDETGYGYTF
.	TRBV5-1	16	TRBJ1-2	.	TGCGCCAGCAGCCCTAAAACGGGGGGCGGTTTGTATGGCTACACCTTC	CASSPKTGGGLYGYTF
.	TRBV3-1/TRBV3-2	15	TRBJ2-5	.	TGTGCCAGCAGCCCTCCCACGGGGTCGGGAGAGACCCAGTACTTC	CASSPPTGSGETQYF
.	TRBV4-2	16	TRBJ2-3	TRBD2	TGTGCCAGCAGCCAAGATCCTAGCGGGAACCCAGATACGCAGTATTTT	CASSQDPSGNPDTQYF
once	TRBV9	13	TRBJ1-2	TRBD1	TGTGCCAGCAGCCTGACAGGGGTCTATGGCTACACCTTC	CASSLTGVYGYTF
.	TRBV5-1	12	TRBJ2-5	TRBD2	TGCGCCAGCAGGGGACTACAAGAGACCCAGTACTTC	CASRGLQETQYF
.	TRBV5-1	15	TRBJ2-7	.	TGCGCCAGCAGCTTTTCGGGAATACGATCCTACGAGCAGTACTTC	CASSFSGIRSYEQYF
few	TRBV5-1	17	TRBJ1-2	.	TGCGCCAGCAGCCCGGGGGGATCCGAGACAGGCCTCTATGGCTACACCTTC	CASSPGGSETGLYGYTF
.	TRBV10-3	19	TRBJ2-7	TRBD1	TGTGCCATTCCCCCCGACCCGGGACAGAGCGGCGAGAGCTCCTACGAGCAGTACTTC	CAIPPDPGQSGESSYEQYF
.	TRBV6-5	14	TRBJ2-1	.	TGTGCCAGCACTCCCCGGGGCTCCTACAATGAGCAGTTCTTC	CASTPRGSYNEQFF
once	TRBV3-1/TRBV3-2	15	TRBJ2-2	TRBD1	TGTGCCAGCAGCCAAGGCTCAGGGGGCATCGGGGAGCTGTTTTTT	CASSQGSGGIGELFF
few	TRBV6-5	15	TRBJ1-1	.	TGTGCCAGCAGCGACGACTCCATGGACAGCACTGAAGCTTTCTTT	CASSDDSMDSTEAFF
.	TRBV29-1	13	TRBJ1-4	TRBD1	TGCAGCGTTGAAGGACAGGGTAGGGAAAAACTGTTTTTT	CSVEGQGREKLFF
.	TRBV28	16	TRBJ1-2	TRBD1	TGTGCCAGCAGTCTCAGTCAGGGGAAGGGGGCACTTGGCTACACCTTC	CASSLSQGKGALGYTF
.	TRBV28	17	TRBJ1-2	TRBD1	TGTGCCAGCAGTTTCATGTCGGGACAGGGGCGCACCTATGGCTACACCTTC	CASSFMSGQGRTYGYTF
.	TRBV6-5	14	TRBJ2-7	TRBD1	TGTGCCAGCAGTTACACAGGGGGCTCCTACGAGCAGTACTTC	CASSYTGGSYEQYF
.	TRBV18	15	TRBJ2-7	TRBD1	TGTGCCAGCTCGGCTACAGGGGGTGCCTCCTACGAGCAGTACTTC	CASSATGGASYEQYF
.	TRBV7-2	15	TRBJ2-1	TRBD2	TGTGCCAGCAGCTTAGCGTCTGGAGCGGGAGGGCCCCAGTTCTTC	CASSLASGAGGPQFF
.	TRBV6-6	15	TRBJ1-4	.	TGTGCCAGCAGTTACTCATCGGGGACTGGTGAAAAACTGTTTTTT	CASSYSSGTGEKLFF
.	TRBV5-8	14	TRBJ2-3	TRBD2	TGTGCCAGCAGCCAGGGACTAGCGGGAGGGTCGCAGTATTTT	CASSQGLAGGSQYF
.	TRBV20-1	11	TRBJ1-4	.	TGCAGTGCTAGTAGCGGTGAAAAACTGTTTTTT	CSASSGEKLFF
.	TRBV29-1	14	TRBJ1-4	.	TGCAGCGTTGAAGAGAGGAGCCTTCGTGAAAAACTGTTTTTT	CSVEERSLREKLFF
.	TRBV7-8	13	TRBJ2-7	.	TGTGCCAGCAGCCTAGGGACAACTGCCGAGCAGTACTTC	CASSLGTTAEQYF
.	TRBV28	13	TRBJ2-5	.	TGTGCCAGCAGTTCCCACAGGGCAGAGACCCAGTACTTC	CASSSHRAETQYF
.	TRBV4-3	15	TRBJ2-7	.	TGCGCCAGCAGCCAAGATCGAGCTAGCCGTTACGAGCAGTACTTC	CASSQDRASRYEQYF
few	TRBV10-3	14	TRBJ1-5	.	TGTGCCATCAGTGAACAGGGTAGGGGTCAGCCCCAGCATTTT	CAISEQGRGQPQHF
few	TRBV3-1/TRBV3-2	12	TRBJ1-4	.	TGTGCCAGCAGCCCCGGGGGACTTAAACTGTTTTTT	CASSPGGLKLFF
few	TRBV5-1	15	TRBJ2-1	TRBD1	TGCGCCAGCAGCCTTCGACAGGGGGGCTACAATGAGCAGTTCTTC	CASSLRQGGYNEQFF
.	TRBV2	17	TRBJ1-5	.	TGTGCCAGCAGTGTATCCCCCTGGGGAGGAAGCAATCAGCCCCAGCATTTT	CASSVSPWGGSNQPQHF
.	TRBV5-1	14	TRBJ2-2	.	TGCGCCAGCAGCCCCGGACAGACCACCGGGGAGCTGTTTTTT	CASSPGQTTGELFF
.	TRBV9	15	TRBJ2-1	TRBD2	TGTGCCAGCAGCGTAGGAGCGGGGCCCTACAATGAGCAGTTCTTC	CASSVGAGPYNEQFF
once	TRBV10-1	16	TRBJ2-2	TRBD1	TGCGCCAGCGCAGGCGGGACAGGGGCCAACACCGGGGAGCTGTTTTTT	CASAGGTGANTGELFF
.	TRBV27	14	TRBJ1-2	.	TGTGCCAGCAAACAGCACACAACGCTCCATGGCTACACCTTC	CASKQHTTLHGYTF
.	TRBV6-5	13	TRBJ1-5	.	TGTGCCAGCAGGGGGCGCGCCAATCAGCCCCAGCATTTT	CASRGRANQPQHF
.	TRBV28	13	TRBJ2-1	.	TGTGCCAGCACCACAGGGATCTACAATGAGCAGTTCTTC	CASTTGIYNEQFF
.	TRBV7-9	11	TRBJ1-2	.	TGTGCCAGCAGCTTAAGCGTTAGCTACACCTTC	CASSLSVSYTF
.	TRBV18	14	TRBJ2-5	.	TGTGCCAGCTCACCAACCCTGGCCCAAGAGACCCAGTACTTC	CASSPTLAQETQYF
.	TRBV4-1	15	TRBJ2-1	TRBD2	TGCGCCAGCAGCCACGCTACTAGCGGATACAATGAGCAGTTCTTC	CASSHATSGYNEQFF
.	TRBV10-3	16	TRBJ2-7	TRBD2	TGTGCCACACGGACGACTAGCGGGGGGGCCGGGTACGAGCAGTACTTC	CATRTTSGGAGYEQYF
.	TRBV28	21	TRBJ2-2	TRBD2	TGTGCCAGCAGTTTATATCTCCCGACTAGCGGGATTCGTTACCCCTCCGGGGAGCTGTTTTTT	CASSLYLPTSGIRYPSGELFF
.	TRBV6-5	14	TRBJ2-1	.	TGTGCCAGCAGTCGGGGGGCAATTCACCCTGAGCAGTTCTTC	CASSRGAIHPEQFF
.	TRBV11-2	16	TRBJ1-6	TRBD1	TGTGCCAGCAGCCTCACAGGGACAGTGGGTAATTCACCCCTCCACTTT	CASSLTGTVGNSPLHF
.	TRBV18	15	TRBJ2-7	TRBD2	TGTGCCAGCTCAAGGACTAGCGGGAGGGCCTACGAGCAGTACTTC	CASSRTSGRAYEQYF
.	TRBV12-3/TRBV12-4	13	TRBJ1-1	.	TGTGCCAGCAGTTTATATAAGAACACTGAAGCTTTCTTT	CASSLYKNTEAFF
.	TRBV7-3	15	TRBJ2-1	.	TGTGCCAGCAGCTTACAGGCGGGGAGCTACAATGAGCAGTTCTTC	CASSLQAGSYNEQFF
.	TRBV28	14	TRBJ1-2	.	TGTGCCAGCAGTTGGTTAACTGGGAGCTATGGCTACACCTTC	CASSWLTGSYGYTF
.	TRBV3-1/TRBV3-2	14	TRBJ2-7	TRBD1	TGTGCCAGCAGCCCCGGGACAGGGGGCTACGAGCAGTACTTC	CASSPGTGGYEQYF
.	TRBV18	14	TRBJ2-7	.	TGTGCCAGCTCACCACCCCAGGCTTCCTACGAGCAGTACTTC	CASSPPQASYEQYF
.	TRBV2	15	TRBJ2-7	TRBD2	TGTGCCAGCACCCAAGGGGGACTAGCGGACTACGAGCAGTACTTC	CASTQGGLADYEQYF
.	TRBV27	14	TRBJ2-1	.	TGTGCCAGCAGTTTAGCGAACAGGGTGAACGAGCAGTTCTTC	CASSLANRVNEQFF
.	TRBV4-2	17	TRBJ2-3	TRBD2	TGTGCCAGCAGCCAATCCCCTGGCGGGAGGGCCGCGTATACGCAGTATTTT	CASSQSPGGRAAYTQYF